The rows below give T cell receptor beta chains drawn from one sample of a study of cytomegalovirus exposure and HLA in healthy donors. TCRdb keeps only in-frame clones here, not all; method: immunoSEQ multiplex PCR. The sample lists under 200,000 clones, approximately 71% seen once, with 4.9% in the top ten. The sequenced sample consisted of PBMCs. Source of these receptors: a male donor in good health and CMV-seronegative. The CDR3 runs from the conserved cysteine through the conserved F or W.

TRBV27	CASSFGTANTEAFF
TRBV7-2	CAGSLTSVYNEQFF
TRBV7-9	CSSWSTGSFGSGELFF
TRBV29-1	CSAQAGPTTSTDTQYF
TRBV5-1	CASSPGQPNEKLFF
TRBV5-4	CASSFSQETQYF
TRBV6-1	CASKEGSEAFF
TRBV7-6	CASRSDRNTGELFF
TRBV5-6	CASSLTGTTGELFF
TRBV5-5	CASSLGTGNYEQYF